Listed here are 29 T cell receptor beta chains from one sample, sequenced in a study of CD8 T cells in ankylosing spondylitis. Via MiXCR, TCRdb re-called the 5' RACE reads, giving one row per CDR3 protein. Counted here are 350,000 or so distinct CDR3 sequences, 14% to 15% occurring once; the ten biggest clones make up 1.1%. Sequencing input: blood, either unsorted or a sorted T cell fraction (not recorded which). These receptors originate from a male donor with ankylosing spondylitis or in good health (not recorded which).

The CDR3 protein is CASSQGGPSSYNEQFF. CDR3 bases: TGTGCCAGCAGCCAAGGGGGGCCTAGCTCCTACAATGAGCAGTTCTTC. The chain carries TRBV3-1 and TRBJ2-1; the D gene is possibly TRBD1 (6 bases). The V and J ends lost 1 base and 0 bases respectively, with 10 bases between them. The CDR3 runs to 16 residues. Germline lookup yields CDR1 LGHDT and CDR2 YNNKEL (reference sequence).

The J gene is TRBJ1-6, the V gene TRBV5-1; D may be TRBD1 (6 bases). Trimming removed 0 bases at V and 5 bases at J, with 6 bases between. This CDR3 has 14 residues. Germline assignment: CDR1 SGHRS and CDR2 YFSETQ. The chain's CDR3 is CASSLDRDNSPLHF. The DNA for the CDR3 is TGCGCCAGCAGCTTGGACAGGGATAATTCACCCCTCCACTTT.

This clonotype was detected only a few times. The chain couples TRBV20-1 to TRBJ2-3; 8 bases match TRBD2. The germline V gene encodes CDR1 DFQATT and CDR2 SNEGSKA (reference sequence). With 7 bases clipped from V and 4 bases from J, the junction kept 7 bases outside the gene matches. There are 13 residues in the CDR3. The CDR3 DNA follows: TGCAGTGTTCCGGGACTAGGGTCAGATACGCAGTATTTT. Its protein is CSVPGLGSDTQYF.

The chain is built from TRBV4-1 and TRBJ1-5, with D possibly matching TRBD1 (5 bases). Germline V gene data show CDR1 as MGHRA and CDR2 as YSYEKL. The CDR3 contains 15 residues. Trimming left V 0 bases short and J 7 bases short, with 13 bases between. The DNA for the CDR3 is TGCGCCAGCAGCCAAGAGGAGGGCTGGGGGCAGCCCCAGCATTTT. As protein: CASSQEEGWGQPQHF.

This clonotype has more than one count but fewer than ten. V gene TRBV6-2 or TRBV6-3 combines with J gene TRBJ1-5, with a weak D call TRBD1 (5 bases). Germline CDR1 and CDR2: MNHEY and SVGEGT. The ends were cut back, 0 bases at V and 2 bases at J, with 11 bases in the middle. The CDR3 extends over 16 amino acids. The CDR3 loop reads CASSYSGGAGNQPQHF. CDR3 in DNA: TGTGCCAGCAGTTACTCGGGGGGTGCGGGCAATCAGCCCCAGCATTTT.

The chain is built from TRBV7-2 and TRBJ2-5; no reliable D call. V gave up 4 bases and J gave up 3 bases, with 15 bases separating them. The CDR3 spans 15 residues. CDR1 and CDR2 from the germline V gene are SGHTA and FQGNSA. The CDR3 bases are TGTGCCAGCAGCTCCGCACATCTAGGGAAAGAGACCCAGTACTTC. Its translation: CASSSAHLGKETQYF.

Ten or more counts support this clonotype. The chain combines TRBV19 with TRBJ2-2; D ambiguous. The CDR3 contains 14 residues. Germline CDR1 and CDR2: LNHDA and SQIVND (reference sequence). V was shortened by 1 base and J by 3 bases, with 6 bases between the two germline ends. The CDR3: CASSIAVYTGELFF. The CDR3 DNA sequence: TGTGCCAGTAGTATAGCGGTTTACACCGGGGAGCTGTTTTTT. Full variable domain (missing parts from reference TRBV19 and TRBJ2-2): DGGITQSPKYLFRKEGQNVTLSCEQNLNHDAMYWYRQDPGQGLRLIYYSQIVNDFQKGDIAEGYSVSREKKESFPLTVTSAQKNPTAFYLCASSIAVYTGELFFGEGSRLTVL.

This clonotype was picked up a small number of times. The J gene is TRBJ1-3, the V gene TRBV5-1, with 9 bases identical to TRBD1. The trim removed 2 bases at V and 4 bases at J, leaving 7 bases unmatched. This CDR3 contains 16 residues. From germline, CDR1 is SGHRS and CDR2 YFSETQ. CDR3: CASSFTGGGSGNTIYF. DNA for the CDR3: TGCGCCAGCAGCTTTACAGGGGGCGGTTCGGGAAACACCATATATTTT.

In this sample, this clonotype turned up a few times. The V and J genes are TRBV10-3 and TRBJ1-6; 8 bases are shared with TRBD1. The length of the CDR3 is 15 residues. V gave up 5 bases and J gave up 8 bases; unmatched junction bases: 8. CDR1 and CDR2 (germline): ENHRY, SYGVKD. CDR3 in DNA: TGTGCCATCAGTAGGGACAGGTCCCCGGATTCACCCCTCCACTTT. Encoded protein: CAISRDRSPDSPLHF.

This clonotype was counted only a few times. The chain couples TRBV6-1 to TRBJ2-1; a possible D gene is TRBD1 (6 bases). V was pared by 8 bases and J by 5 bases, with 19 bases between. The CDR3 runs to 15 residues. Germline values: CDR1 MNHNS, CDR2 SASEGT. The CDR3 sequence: CASGRVRGADNEQFF. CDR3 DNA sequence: TGTGCCAGCGGTAGGGTCAGGGGCGCGGACAATGAGCAGTTCTTC.

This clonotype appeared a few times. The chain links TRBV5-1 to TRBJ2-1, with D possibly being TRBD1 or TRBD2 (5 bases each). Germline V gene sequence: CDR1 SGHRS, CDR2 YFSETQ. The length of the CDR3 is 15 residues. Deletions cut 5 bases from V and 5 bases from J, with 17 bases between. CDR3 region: CASSSPGAGNNEQFF. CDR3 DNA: TGCGCCAGCAGTTCTCCCGGGGCAGGTAACAATGAGCAGTTCTTC.

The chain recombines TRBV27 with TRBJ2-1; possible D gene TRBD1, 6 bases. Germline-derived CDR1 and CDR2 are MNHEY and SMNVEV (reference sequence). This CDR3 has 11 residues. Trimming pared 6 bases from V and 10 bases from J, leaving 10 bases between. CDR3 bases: TGTGCCAGCAGGCAGGGGAGAGAGCAGTTCTTC. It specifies CASRQGREQFF.

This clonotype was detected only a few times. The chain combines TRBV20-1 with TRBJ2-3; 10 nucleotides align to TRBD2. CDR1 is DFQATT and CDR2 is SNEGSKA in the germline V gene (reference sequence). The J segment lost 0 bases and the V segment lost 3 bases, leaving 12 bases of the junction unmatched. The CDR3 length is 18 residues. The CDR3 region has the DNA TGCAGTGCTAGCCTTGCTAGCGGGGGTTACTCCAGCACAGATACGCAGTATTTT. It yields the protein CSASLASGGYSSTDTQYF.

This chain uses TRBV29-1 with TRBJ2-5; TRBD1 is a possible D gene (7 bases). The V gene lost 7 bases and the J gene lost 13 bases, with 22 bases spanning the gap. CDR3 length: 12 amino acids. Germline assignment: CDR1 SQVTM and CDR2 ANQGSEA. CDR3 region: CSATGRPSTMYF. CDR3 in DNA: TGCAGCGCGACAGGGAGGCCTTCTACTATGTACTTC.

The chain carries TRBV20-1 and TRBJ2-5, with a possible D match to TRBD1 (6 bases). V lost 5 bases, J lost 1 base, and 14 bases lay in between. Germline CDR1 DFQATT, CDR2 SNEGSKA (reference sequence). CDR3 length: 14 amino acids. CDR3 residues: CSAWTTGFQETQYF. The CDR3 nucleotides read TGCAGTGCTTGGACGACAGGCTTCCAAGAGACCCAGTACTTC.

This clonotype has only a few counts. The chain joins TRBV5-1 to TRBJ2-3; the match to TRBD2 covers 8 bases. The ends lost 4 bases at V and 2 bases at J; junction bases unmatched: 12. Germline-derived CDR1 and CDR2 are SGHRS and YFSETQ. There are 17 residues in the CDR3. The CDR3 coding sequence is TGCGCCAGCAGCCGCCGGGTCGGGGGGGGAGACACAGATACGCAGTATTTT. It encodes CASSRRVGGGDTDTQYF.

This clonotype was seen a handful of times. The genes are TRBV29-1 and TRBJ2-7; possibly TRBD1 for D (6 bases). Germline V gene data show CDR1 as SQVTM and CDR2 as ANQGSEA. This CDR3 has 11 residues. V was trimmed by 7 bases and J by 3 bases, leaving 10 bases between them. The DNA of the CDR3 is TGCAGCGCAGGGGAAGACTACGAGCAGTACTTC. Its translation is CSAGEDYEQYF.

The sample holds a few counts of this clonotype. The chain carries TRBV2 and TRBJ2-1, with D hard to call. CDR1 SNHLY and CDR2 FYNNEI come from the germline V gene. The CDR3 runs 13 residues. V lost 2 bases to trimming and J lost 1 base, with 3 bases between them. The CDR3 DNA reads TGTGCCAGCAGTGAATTTTCCTACAATGAGCAGTTCTTC. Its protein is CASSEFSYNEQFF. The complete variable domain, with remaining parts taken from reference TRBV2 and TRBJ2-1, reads EPEVTQTPSHQVTQMGQEVILRCVPISNHLYFYWYRQILGQKVEFLVSFYNNEISEKSEIFDDQFSVERPDGSNFTLKIRSTKLEDSAMYFCASSEFSYNEQFFGPGTRLTVL.

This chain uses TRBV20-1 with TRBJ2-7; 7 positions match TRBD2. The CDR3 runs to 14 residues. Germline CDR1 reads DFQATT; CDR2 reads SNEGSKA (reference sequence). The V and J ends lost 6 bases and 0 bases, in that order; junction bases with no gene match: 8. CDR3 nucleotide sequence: TGCAGTGCCGCGGCGTGGGGGGGCTCCTACGAGCAGTACTTC. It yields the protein CSAAAWGGSYEQYF.

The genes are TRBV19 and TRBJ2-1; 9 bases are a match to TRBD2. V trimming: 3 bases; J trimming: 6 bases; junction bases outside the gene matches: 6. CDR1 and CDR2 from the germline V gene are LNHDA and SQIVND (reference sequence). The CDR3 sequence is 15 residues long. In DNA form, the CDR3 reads TGTGCCAGTAGTATGGGGGGTAGCGGGAGCAATGAGCAGTTCTTC. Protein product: CASSMGGSGSNEQFF.

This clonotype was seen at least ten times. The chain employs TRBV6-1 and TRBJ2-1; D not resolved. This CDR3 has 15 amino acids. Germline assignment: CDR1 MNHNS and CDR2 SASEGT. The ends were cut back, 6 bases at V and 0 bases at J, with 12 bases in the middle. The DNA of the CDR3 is TGTGCCAGCAGGACCGACATGACCTCCTACAATGAGCAGTTCTTC. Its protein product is CASRTDMTSYNEQFF.

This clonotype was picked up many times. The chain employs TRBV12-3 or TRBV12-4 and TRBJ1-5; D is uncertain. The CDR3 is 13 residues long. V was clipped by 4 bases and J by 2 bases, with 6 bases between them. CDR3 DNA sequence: TGTGCCAGCAGTTGGGTAGGCAATCAGCCCCAGCATTTT. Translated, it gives CASSWVGNQPQHF.

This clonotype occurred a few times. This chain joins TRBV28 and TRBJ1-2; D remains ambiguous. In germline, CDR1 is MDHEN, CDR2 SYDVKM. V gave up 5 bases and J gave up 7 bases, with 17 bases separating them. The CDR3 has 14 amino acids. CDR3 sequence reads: CASSPHKGLVGYTF. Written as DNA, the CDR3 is TGTGCCAGCAGTCCTCATAAAGGGTTAGTTGGCTACACCTTC.

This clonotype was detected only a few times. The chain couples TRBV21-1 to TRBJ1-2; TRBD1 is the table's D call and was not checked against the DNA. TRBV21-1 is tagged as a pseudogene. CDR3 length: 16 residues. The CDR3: CASSLRQGLVNYGYTF. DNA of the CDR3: TGTGCCAGCAGCCTAAGACAGGGGCTGGTTAACTATGGCTACACCTTC.

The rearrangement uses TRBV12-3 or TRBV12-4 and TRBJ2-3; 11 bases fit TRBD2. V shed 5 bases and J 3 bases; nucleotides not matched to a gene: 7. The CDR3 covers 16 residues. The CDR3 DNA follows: TGTGCCAGCAGTGATCGACTAGCGGGGTATACAGATACGCAGTATTTT. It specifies CASSDRLAGYTDTQYF.

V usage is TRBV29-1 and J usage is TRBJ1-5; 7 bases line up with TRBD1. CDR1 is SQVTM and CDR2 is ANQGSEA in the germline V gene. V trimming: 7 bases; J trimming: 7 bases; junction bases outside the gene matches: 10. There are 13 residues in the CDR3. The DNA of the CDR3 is TGCAGCGCCCTGTCCAGGGGGGACCAGCCCCAGCATTTT. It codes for CSALSRGDQPQHF.

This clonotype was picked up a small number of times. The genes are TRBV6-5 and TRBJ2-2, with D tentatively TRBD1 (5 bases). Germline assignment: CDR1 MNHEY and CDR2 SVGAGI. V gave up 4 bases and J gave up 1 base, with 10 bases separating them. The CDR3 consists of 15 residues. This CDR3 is CASSSFGQNTGELFF. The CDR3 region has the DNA TGTGCCAGCAGTTCCTTTGGACAGAACACCGGGGAGCTGTTTTTT.

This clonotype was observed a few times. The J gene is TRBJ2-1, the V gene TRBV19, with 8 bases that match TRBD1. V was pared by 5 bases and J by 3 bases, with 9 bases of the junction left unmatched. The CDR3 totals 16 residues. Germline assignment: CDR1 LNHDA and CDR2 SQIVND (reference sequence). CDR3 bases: TGTGCCAGTAGTGGGGCTGGGGGACAGGACTACAATGAGCAGTTCTTC. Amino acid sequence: CASSGAGGQDYNEQFF.

The CDR3 region has the DNA TGTGCCAGCAGTTCCCCGCGAAGGGAGGGCAATCAGCCCCAGCATTTT. Its translation: CASSSPRREGNQPQHF. The chain has TRBV6-5 and TRBJ1-5; D is undetermined. Germline values: CDR1 MNHEY, CDR2 SVGAGI. The CDR3 length is 16 residues. Trimming shortened V by 4 bases and J by 2 bases, and 15 bases separated the two germline ends.